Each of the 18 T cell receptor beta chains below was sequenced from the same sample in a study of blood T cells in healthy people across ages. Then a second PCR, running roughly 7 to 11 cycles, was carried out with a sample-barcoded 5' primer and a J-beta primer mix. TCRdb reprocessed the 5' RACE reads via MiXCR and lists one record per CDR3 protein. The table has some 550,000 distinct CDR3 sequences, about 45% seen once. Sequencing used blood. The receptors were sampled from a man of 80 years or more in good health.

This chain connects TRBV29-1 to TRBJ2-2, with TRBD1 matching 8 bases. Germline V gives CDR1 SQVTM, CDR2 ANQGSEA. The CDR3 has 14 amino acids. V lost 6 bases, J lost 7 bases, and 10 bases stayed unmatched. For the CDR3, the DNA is TGCAGCGTCGAGCTTGACAGGGGACTCGGGGAGCTGTTTTTT. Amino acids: CSVELDRGLGELFF.

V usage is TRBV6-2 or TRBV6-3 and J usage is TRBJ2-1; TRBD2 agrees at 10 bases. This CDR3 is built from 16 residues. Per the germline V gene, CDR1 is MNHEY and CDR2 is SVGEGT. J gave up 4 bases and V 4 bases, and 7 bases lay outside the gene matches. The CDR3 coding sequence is TGTGCCAGCAGTTCCGTACTAGCGGGGTCTTACAATGAGCAGTTCTTC. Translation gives CASSSVLAGSYNEQFF.

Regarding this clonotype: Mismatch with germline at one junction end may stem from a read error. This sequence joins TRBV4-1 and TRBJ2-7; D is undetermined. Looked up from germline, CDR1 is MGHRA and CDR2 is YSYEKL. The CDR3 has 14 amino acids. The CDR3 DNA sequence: TGCGCCCGCAGCCCCCAGGCCGGCTCCTACGAGCAGTACTTC. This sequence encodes CARSPQAGSYEQYF.

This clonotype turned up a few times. CDR3 region: CASRDRDRALNTEAFF. The CDR3 nucleotides read TGCGCCAGCAGGGACCGGGACAGGGCCCTGAACACTGAAGCTTTCTTT. The chain has TRBV5-1 and TRBJ1-1; 9 bases line up with TRBD1. V trimming: 5 bases; J trimming: 0 bases; junction bases outside the gene matches: 8. Germline-derived CDR1 and CDR2 are SGHRS and YFSETQ. The CDR3 consists of 16 residues.

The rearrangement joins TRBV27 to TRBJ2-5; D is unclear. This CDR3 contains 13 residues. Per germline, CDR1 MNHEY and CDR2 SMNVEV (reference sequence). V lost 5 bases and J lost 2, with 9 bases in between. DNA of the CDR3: TGTGCCAGCAGTGGGCGGTGGCAAGAGACCCAGTACTTC. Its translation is CASSGRWQETQYF.

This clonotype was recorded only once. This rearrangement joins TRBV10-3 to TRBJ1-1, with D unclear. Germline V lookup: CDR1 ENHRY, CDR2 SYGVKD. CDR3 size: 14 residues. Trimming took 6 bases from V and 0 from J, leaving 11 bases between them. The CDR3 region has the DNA TGTGCCATCAGGACGGCAGAGTTGAACACTGAAGCTTTCTTT. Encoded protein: CAIRTAELNTEAFF.

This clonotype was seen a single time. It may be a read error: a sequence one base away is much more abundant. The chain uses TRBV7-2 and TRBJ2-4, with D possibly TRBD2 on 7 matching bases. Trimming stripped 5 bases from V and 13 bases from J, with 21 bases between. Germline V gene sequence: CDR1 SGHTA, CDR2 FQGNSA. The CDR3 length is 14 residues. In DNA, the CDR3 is TGTGCCAGCAGCCCCACGCGGGGGCTTAATGAGCAGTACTTC. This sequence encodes CASSPTRGLNEQYF.

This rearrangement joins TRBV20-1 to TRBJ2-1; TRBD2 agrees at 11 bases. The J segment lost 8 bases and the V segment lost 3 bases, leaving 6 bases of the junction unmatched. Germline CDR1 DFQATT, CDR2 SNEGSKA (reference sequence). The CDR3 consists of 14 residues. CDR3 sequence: CSASSSGRAYEQFF. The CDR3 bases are TGCAGTGCTAGCAGTAGCGGGAGGGCCTATGAGCAGTTCTTC.

CDR3 sequence: CASSPRENTDTQYF. The CDR3 bases are TGTGCCAGCTCACCTCGGGAGAACACAGATACGCAGTATTTT. The chain employs TRBV18 and TRBJ2-3, with D possibly TRBD2 on 6 matching bases. The germline V and J ends were trimmed by 3 bases and 2 bases, with 9 bases remaining between them. Germline V gives CDR1 KGHSH, CDR2 LQKENI. The CDR3 runs 14 residues.

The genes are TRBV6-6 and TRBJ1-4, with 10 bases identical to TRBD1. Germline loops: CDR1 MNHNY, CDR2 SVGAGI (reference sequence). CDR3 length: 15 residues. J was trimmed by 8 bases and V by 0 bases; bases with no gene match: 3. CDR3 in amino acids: CASSYSGTGDEKLFF. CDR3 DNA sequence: TGTGCCAGCAGTTACTCCGGGACAGGGGACGAAAAACTGTTTTTT.

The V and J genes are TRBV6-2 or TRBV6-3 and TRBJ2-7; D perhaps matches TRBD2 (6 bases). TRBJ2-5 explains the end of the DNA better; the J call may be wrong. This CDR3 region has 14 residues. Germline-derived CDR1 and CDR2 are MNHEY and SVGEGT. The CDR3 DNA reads TGTGCCAGCAGCCATGGCGGGATCCAAGAGACCCAGTACTTC. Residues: CASSHGGIQETQYF.

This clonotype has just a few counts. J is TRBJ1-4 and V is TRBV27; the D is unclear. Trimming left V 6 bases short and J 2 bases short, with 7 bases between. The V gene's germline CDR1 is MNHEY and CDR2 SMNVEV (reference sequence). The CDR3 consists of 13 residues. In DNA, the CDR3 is TGTGCCAGCAGCCGAGACACTAATGAAAAACTGTTTTTT. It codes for CASSRDTNEKLFF.

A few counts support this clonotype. The CDR3 here is CASSPDSGRNYGYTF. The CDR3 nucleotides are TGCGCCAGCAGCCCAGATTCGGGCAGGAACTATGGCTACACCTTC. V usage is TRBV5-1 and J usage is TRBJ1-2; the D is unclear. This CDR3 has 15 amino acids. V lost 4 bases, J lost 2 bases, and 15 bases lay in between. CDR1 and CDR2 from the germline V gene are SGHRS and YFSETQ.

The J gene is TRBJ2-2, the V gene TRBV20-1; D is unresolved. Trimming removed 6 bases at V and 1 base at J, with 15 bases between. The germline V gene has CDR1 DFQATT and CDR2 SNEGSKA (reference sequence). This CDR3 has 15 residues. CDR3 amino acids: CSAGSYSLNTGELFF. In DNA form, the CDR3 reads TGCAGTGCGGGATCATACAGCTTGAACACCGGGGAGCTGTTTTTT.

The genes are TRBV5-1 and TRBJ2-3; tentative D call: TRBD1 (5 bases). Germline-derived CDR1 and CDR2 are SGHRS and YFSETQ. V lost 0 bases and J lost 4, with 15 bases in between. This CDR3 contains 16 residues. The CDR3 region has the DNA TGCGCCAGCAGCTTGGCAGGTCAGGGAAGGGCAGATACGCAGTATTTT. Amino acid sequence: CASSLAGQGRADTQYF.

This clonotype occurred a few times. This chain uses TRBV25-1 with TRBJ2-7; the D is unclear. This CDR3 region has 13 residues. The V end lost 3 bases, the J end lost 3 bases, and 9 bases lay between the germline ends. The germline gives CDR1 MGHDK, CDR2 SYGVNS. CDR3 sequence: CASSEAGDYEQYF. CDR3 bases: TGTGCCAGCAGTGAGGCCGGAGACTACGAGCAGTACTTC.

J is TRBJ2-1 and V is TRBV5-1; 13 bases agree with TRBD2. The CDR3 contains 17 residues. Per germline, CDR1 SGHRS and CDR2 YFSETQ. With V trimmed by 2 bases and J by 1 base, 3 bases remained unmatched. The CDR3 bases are TGCGCCAGCAGCTTTGTACTAGCGGGAGGGTCCTACAATGAGCAGTTCTTC. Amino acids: CASSFVLAGGSYNEQFF.

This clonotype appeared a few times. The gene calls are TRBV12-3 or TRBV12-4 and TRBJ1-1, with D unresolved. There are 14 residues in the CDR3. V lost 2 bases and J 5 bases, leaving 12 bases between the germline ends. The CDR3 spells CASSLSGRYTEAFF. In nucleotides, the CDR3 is TGTGCCAGCAGTTTATCGGGCAGGTATACTGAAGCTTTCTTT.